This T cell receptor (beta chain) was found in a study of blood T cell repertoires in COVID-19. The V end lost 5 bases, the J end lost 4 bases, and 13 bases lay between the germline ends. CDR1 is SGHNT, CDR2 YENEEA, per germline. This CDR3 is built from 14 residues. Authors' processing steps: The authors estimated nucleated cell counts from reference gene primer amplification. Assay: immunoSEQ multiplex PCR; the TCRdb copy retains only in-frame clones and omits some. That table furnishes V, J and clone size, whereas the DNA furnished D and trimming. The data hold 200,000 to 250,000 clones, with roughly 86% observed a single time.

The chain carries TRBV11-3 and TRBJ2-3; no definite D call. This TCR came from a woman of 80 years or more with COVID-19, enrolled during active disease. Sequenced input: peripheral blood. CDR3 bases: TGTGCCAGCAGCGTAGGTCGTGGCTCAGATACGCAGTATTTT. It yields the protein CASSVGRGSDTQYF.